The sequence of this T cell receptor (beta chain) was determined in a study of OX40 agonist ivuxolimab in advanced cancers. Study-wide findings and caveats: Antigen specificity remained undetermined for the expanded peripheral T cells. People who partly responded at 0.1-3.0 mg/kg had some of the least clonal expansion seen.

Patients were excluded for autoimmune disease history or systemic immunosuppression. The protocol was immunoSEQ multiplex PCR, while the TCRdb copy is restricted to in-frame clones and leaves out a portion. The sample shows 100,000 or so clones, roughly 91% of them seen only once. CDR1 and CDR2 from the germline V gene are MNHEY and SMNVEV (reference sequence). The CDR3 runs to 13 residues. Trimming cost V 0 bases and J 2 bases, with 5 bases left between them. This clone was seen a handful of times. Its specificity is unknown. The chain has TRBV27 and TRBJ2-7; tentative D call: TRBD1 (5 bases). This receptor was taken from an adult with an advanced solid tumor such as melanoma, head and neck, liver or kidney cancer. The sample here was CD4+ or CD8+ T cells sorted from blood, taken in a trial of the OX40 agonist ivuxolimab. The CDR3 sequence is CASSLSGAYEQYF. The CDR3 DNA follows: TGTGCCAGCAGTTTATCAGGGGCCTACGAGCAGTACTTC.